The 18 T cell receptor beta chains presented below share a single source sample, sequenced in a study of early T cells in non-severe SARS-CoV-2 infection. From the 5' RACE reads, TCRdb called clonotypes with MiXCR, one entry per CDR3 protein. The sample lists around 99,000 distinct CDR3 sequences, 16% occurring once. The sample consisted of whole blood, taken at baseline. These receptor sequences come from an adult who was a healthcare worker with PCR-confirmed SARS-CoV-2 infection or an uninfected control (not recorded which).

The J gene is TRBJ1-1, the V gene TRBV6-6; 7 bases match TRBD1. This CDR3 comprises 14 residues. CDR1 and CDR2 (germline): MNHNY, SVGAGI (reference sequence). The V segment lost 7 bases and the J segment 1 base; nucleotides outside the gene matches: 6. The CDR3 is CASTLQGRNTEAFF. The DNA for the CDR3 is TGTGCCAGCACCCTACAGGGGAGGAACACTGAAGCTTTCTTT.

This clonotype turned up a few times. The gene calls are TRBV20-1 and TRBJ2-3; no definite D call. Trimming cost V 5 bases and J 2 bases, with 14 bases left between them. The CDR3 consists of 14 residues. The germline V gene encodes CDR1 DFQATT and CDR2 SNEGSKA (reference sequence). CDR3 amino acids: CSARTPSPTDTQYF. The CDR3 DNA sequence: TGCAGTGCTCGGACCCCTTCCCCCACAGATACGCAGTATTTT.

The chain recombines TRBV7-8 with TRBJ2-5, with D hard to call. With 4 bases removed from V and 4 bases from J, the gap between germline ends came to 22 bases. Germline V gene data show CDR1 as SGHVS and CDR2 as FQNEAQ. The CDR3 has 17 residues. The DNA for the CDR3 is TGTGCCAGCAGCTCAAGACTGGTAACCATGTTGGGAGAGACCCAGTACTTC. Residues: CASSSRLVTMLGETQYF.

The rearrangement links TRBV28 to TRBJ2-1; 10 nucleotides line up with TRBD2. Unmatched junction bases numbered 3, after V lost 5 bases and J lost 14 bases. CDR3 length equals 11 residues. Per germline, CDR1 MDHEN and CDR2 SYDVKM. This CDR3 reads CASSRTSGKFF. CDR3 coding DNA: TGTGCCAGCAGTCGGACTAGCGGCAAGTTCTTC.

The V gene is TRBV10-3, the J gene TRBJ1-2, with TRBD1 matching 10 bases. The CDR3 has 14 amino acids. Germline V gene data show CDR1 as ENHRY and CDR2 as SYGVKD. J lost 4 bases, V lost 6 bases, and 5 bases had no gene match. The CDR3 loop reads CAIRSGQGTYGYTF. In DNA form, the CDR3 reads TGTGCCATCAGATCGGGACAGGGGACCTATGGCTACACCTTC.

The chain joins TRBV12-3 or TRBV12-4 to TRBJ2-5; the D call may be TRBD1 or TRBD2 (5 bases each). V lost 6 bases, J lost 4 bases, and 12 bases lay in between. The CDR3 spans 13 residues. The CDR3 nucleotides are TGTGCCAGCAGAGCAGGGACGCGAGAGACCCAGTACTTC. Amino acids: CASRAGTRETQYF.

The V call is TRBV19, the J call TRBJ2-5, with a weak D call TRBD2 (6 bases). The CDR3 covers 13 residues. Trimming took off 10 bases at V and 2 bases at J, with 14 bases between the two ends. Germline assignment: CDR1 LNHDA and CDR2 SQIVND (reference sequence). Here the CDR3 DNA reads TGTGCCACCCGGGACTTAGTACAAGAGACCCAGTACTTC. Translating it yields CATRDLVQETQYF.

The chain joins TRBV5-6 to TRBJ1-5, with 9 bases that match TRBD1. Germline lookup yields CDR1 SGHDT and CDR2 YYEEEE. With V trimmed by 3 bases and J by 4 bases, 8 bases remained unmatched. CDR3 length equals 16 residues. In DNA form, the CDR3 reads TGTGCCAGCAGCTCCCAGACCGGGACAGGGAATCAGCCCCAGCATTTT. This codes for CASSSQTGTGNQPQHF.

The gene calls are TRBV9 and TRBJ1-3; D gene unclear. Germline CDR1 reads SGDLS; CDR2 reads YYNGEE. The V end lost 2 bases, the J end lost 3 bases, and 12 bases lay between the germline ends. CDR3 length: 15 residues. CDR3 bases: TGTGCCAGCAGCGTGCGTGGGTCTAATGGAAACACCATATATTTT. It encodes CASSVRGSNGNTIYF.

The V and J genes are TRBV12-3 or TRBV12-4 and TRBJ2-3; D ambiguous. Trimming left V 7 bases short and J 9 bases short, with 11 bases between. This CDR3 is built from 11 residues. The CDR3 is CASMERLTQYF. In DNA, the CDR3 is TGTGCCAGCATGGAGCGACTCACGCAGTATTTT.

This chain uses TRBV11-2 with TRBJ2-7; 7 bases line up with TRBD1. The CDR3 sequence is 14 residues long. Germline trimming cut 6 bases from V and 2 bases from J; bases unmatched to any gene: 7. Germline V gene data show CDR1 as SGHAT and CDR2 as FQNNGV. Here the CDR3 DNA reads TGTGCCAGCAGGGTACAGGGGCGTCCCTACGAGCAGTACTTC. It specifies CASRVQGRPYEQYF.

CDR3 DNA sequence: TGCAGTGATAAGGGTATGAACACTGAAGCTTTCTTT. Translating gives CSDKGMNTEAFF. The chain combines TRBV20-1 with TRBJ1-1; D gene ambiguous. This CDR3 contains 12 residues. Germline V gives CDR1 DFQATT, CDR2 SNEGSKA (reference sequence). V lost 7 bases and J lost 0, with 9 bases in between.

The chain combines TRBV27 with TRBJ2-5, with D possibly TRBD2 on 5 matching bases. The V end was cut by 5 bases, the J end by 5 bases, with 15 bases between. Germline V gives CDR1 MNHEY, CDR2 SMNVEV (reference sequence). This CDR3 is built from 14 residues. The CDR3 is CASSALLGWETQYF. In DNA, the CDR3 is TGTGCCAGCAGTGCCCTACTAGGATGGGAGACCCAGTACTTC.

There are many counts of this clonotype. The rearrangement joins TRBV7-2 to TRBJ2-1; D is uncertain. V was shortened by 5 bases and J by 0 bases, with 5 bases between the two germline ends. Germline CDR1 is SGHTA and CDR2 is FQGNSA. CDR3 length: 13 residues. The DNA for the CDR3 is TGTGCCAGCAGCATCAGCTCCTACAATGAGCAGTTCTTC. Its translation is CASSISSYNEQFF.

This clonotype was detected many times. This chain links TRBV7-2 with TRBJ1-1, with D perhaps TRBD1 (6 bases). CDR1 and CDR2 (germline): SGHTA, FQGNSA. The CDR3 has 14 residues. The V and J ends lost 6 bases and 6 bases respectively, with 17 bases between them. In DNA form, the CDR3 reads TGTGCCAGCAGTCCCCACAAGGGGGGCCCTGAAGCTTTCTTT. The encoded protein is CASSPHKGGPEAFF.

This rearrangement joins TRBV7-9 to TRBJ2-7; 10 bases match TRBD1. The CDR3 extends over 15 amino acids. CDR1 and CDR2 from the germline V gene are SEHNR and FQNEAQ (reference sequence). The trim removed 1 base at V and 6 bases at J, leaving 6 bases unmatched. The CDR3 DNA reads as TGTGCCAGCAGCTTAGGAGCGGACAGGGGGACCGAGCAGTACTTC. Its protein product is CASSLGADRGTEQYF.

The sample holds many counts of this clonotype. The chain employs TRBV20-1 and TRBJ2-1; D gene ambiguous. The ends were cut back, 6 bases at V and 6 bases at J, with 9 bases in the middle. The CDR3 length is 11 residues. Germline V gene data show CDR1 as DFQATT and CDR2 as SNEGSKA (reference sequence). The CDR3 region is CSAPRPNEQFF. The CDR3 nucleotides read TGCAGTGCCCCCAGACCCAATGAGCAGTTCTTC.

V and J are TRBV6-6 and TRBJ2-1; 10 nucleotides agree with TRBD2. Unmatched junction bases numbered 13, after V lost 6 bases and J lost 8 bases. CDR3 length: 16 amino acids. Germline-derived CDR1 and CDR2 are MNHNY and SVGAGI (reference sequence). The CDR3: CASRSDIAGGMDEQFF. CDR3 bases: TGTGCCAGCAGATCAGACATAGCGGGAGGTATGGATGAGCAGTTCTTC.